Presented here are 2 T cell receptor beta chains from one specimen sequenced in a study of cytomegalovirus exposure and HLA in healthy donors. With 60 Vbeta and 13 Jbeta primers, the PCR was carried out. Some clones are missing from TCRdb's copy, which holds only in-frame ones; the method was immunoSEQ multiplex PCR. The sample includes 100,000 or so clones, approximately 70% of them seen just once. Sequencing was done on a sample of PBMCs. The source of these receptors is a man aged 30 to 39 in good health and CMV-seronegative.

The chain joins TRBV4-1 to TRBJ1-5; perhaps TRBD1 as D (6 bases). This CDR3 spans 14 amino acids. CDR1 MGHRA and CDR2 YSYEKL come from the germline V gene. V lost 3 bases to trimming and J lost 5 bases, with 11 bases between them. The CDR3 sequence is CASSQLQGDQPQHF. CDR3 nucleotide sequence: TGCGCCAGCAGCCAGCTACAGGGAGATCAGCCCCAGCATTTT.

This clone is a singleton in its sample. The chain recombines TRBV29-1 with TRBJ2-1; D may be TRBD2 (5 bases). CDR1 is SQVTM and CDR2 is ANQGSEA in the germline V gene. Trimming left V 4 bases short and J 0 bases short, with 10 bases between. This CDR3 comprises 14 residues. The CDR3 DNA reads TGCAGCGTTGGGCTAGCCGTCTCCTACAATGAGCAGTTCTTC. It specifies CSVGLAVSYNEQFF.